Each of the 23 T cell receptor beta chains below was sequenced from the same sample in a study of blood T cell repertoires in COVID-19. Some clones are missing from TCRdb's copy, which holds only in-frame ones; the method was immunoSEQ multiplex PCR. The sample lists some 290,000 clones, roughly 80% occurring once. The sample taken for sequencing was peripheral blood. These receptors all come from a man between 60 and 70 years old who had recovered from COVID-19.

The chain's CDR3 is CASSSRMNTEAFF. Written as DNA, the CDR3 is TGTGCCAGCAGTTCTAGGATGAACACTGAAGCTTTCTTT. The rearrangement joins TRBV6-5 to TRBJ1-1; D gene ambiguous. Germline loops: CDR1 MNHEY, CDR2 SVGAGI. The CDR3 covers 13 residues. V gave up 4 bases and J gave up 0 bases, with 6 bases separating them.

V and J are TRBV19 and TRBJ2-2; TRBD1 aligns across 7 bases. Germline V gene lookup returns CDR1 LNHDA and CDR2 SQIVND (reference sequence). Trimming at V came to 4 bases and at J to 1 base, leaving 9 bases not matched to a gene. This CDR3 spans 17 amino acids. The CDR3 reads CASSTAIGGLNTGELFF. Here the CDR3 DNA reads TGTGCCAGTAGTACGGCCATAGGGGGCCTGAACACCGGGGAGCTGTTTTTT.

V usage is TRBV27 and J usage is TRBJ2-2; 9 bases are a match to TRBD2. Germline lookup yields CDR1 MNHEY and CDR2 SMNVEV (reference sequence). The junction had 7 bases not matched to a gene; V was cut back by 1 base and J by 7 bases. This CDR3 comprises 16 residues. The CDR3 DNA follows: TGTGCCAGCAGTTTATTGGCGGGGGGGCCGGACGGGGAGCTGTTTTTT. Amino acid sequence: CASSLLAGGPDGELFF.

The chain uses TRBV7-9 and TRBJ2-7; no reliable D call. The ends were cut back, 4 bases at V and 0 bases at J, with 10 bases in the middle. Germline V gives CDR1 SEHNR, CDR2 FQNEAQ (reference sequence). This CDR3 is built from 14 residues. CDR3 in amino acids: CASSSGVSSYEQYF. CDR3 nucleotide sequence: TGTGCCAGCAGCTCCGGAGTTTCCTCCTACGAGCAGTACTTC.

In nucleotides, the CDR3 is TGTGCCAGCAGCCAAAGGGTGCGGGCACGGAATTCACCCCTCCACTTT. This encodes CASSQRVRARNSPLHF. The V gene is TRBV7-2, the J gene TRBJ1-6, with D uncertain. Between the trimmed V and J ends, which lost 5 bases and 7 bases, there was a span of 18 bases. The CDR3 sequence is 16 residues long. Germline lookup yields CDR1 SGHTA and CDR2 FQGNSA.

The rearrangement links TRBV18 to TRBJ1-2; a weak D match, TRBD1 (5 bases). In germline, CDR1 is KGHSH, CDR2 LQKENI. This CDR3 spans 14 amino acids. V was shortened by 2 bases and J by 3 bases, with 10 bases between the two germline ends. The DNA of the CDR3 is TGTGCCAGCTCACCAAGCGACAGTTACTATGGCTACACCTTC. This codes for CASSPSDSYYGYTF.

V is TRBV9 and J is TRBJ2-2, with TRBD1 matching 11 bases. With 0 bases clipped from V and 2 bases from J, the junction kept 0 bases outside the gene matches. Germline CDR1 and CDR2: SGDLS and YYNGEE. This CDR3 contains 16 residues. Here the CDR3 reads CASSVGTGGNTGELFF. CDR3 coding DNA: TGTGCCAGCAGCGTAGGGACAGGGGGCAACACCGGGGAGCTGTTTTTT. The variable domain in full, with the rest retrieved from reference TRBV9 and TRBJ2-2, is DSGVTQTPKHLITATGQRVTLRCSPRSGDLSVYWYQQSLDQGLQFLIQYYNGEERAKGNILERFSAQQFPDLHSELNLSSLELGDSALYFCASSVGTGGNTGELFFGEGSRLTVL.

The V gene is TRBV7-6, the J gene TRBJ1-3; possibly TRBD1 for D (6 bases). Germline CDR1 is SGHVS and CDR2 is FNYEAQ. This CDR3 has 17 residues. V lost 3 bases, J lost 1 base, and 16 bases lay in between. As DNA, the CDR3 is TGTGCCAGCAGCTTGGGGCCAGGGGTAATTTCTGGAAACACCATATATTTT. Translated, it gives CASSLGPGVISGNTIYF. The full variable domain, its missing parts supplied by reference TRBV7-6 and TRBJ1-3, is GAGVSQSPRYKVTKRGQDVALRCDPISGHVSLYWYRQALGQGPEFLTYFNYEAQQDKSGLPNDRFSAERPEGSISTLTIQRTEQRDSAMYRCASSLGPGVISGNTIYFGEGSWLTVV.

The chain uses TRBV27 and TRBJ2-3; 11 bases are shared with TRBD2. The ends lost 7 bases at V and 6 bases at J; junction bases unmatched: 9. Germline V gene lookup returns CDR1 MNHEY and CDR2 SMNVEV (reference sequence). CDR3 length equals 15 residues. The CDR3 here is CASTLAGGFSDTQYF. The CDR3 coding sequence is TGTGCCAGCACCCTAGCGGGGGGATTTAGTGATACGCAGTATTTT.

The rearrangement joins TRBV28 to TRBJ2-7; 9 nucleotides line up with TRBD1. Germline V lookup: CDR1 MDHEN, CDR2 SYDVKM. The CDR3 runs 15 residues. V lost 6 bases and J lost 2; bases outside the gene matches: 8. Here the CDR3 DNA reads TGTGCCAGCAGCACTCCGGGACAGGGAACCTACGAGCAGTACTTC. Its protein is CASSTPGQGTYEQYF.

The rearrangement uses TRBV30 and TRBJ2-3, with D hard to call. The CDR3 runs 12 residues. Germline V gene data show CDR1 as GTSNPN and CDR2 as SVGIG (reference sequence). V lost 1 base and J 2 bases, leaving 4 bases between the germline ends. The CDR3 DNA follows: TGTGCCTGGAGTGATCTCACAGATACGCAGTATTTT. This translates into CAWSDLTDTQYF.

The chain carries TRBV19 and TRBJ1-5; D is uncertain. The germline V and J ends were trimmed by 0 bases and 2 bases, with 14 bases remaining between them. CDR1 is LNHDA, CDR2 SQIVND, per germline (reference sequence). The CDR3 is 17 amino acids. In nucleotides, the CDR3 is TGTGCCAGTAGTATAGATCTGCCTCCCGAGGGCAATCAGCCCCAGCATTTT. As protein: CASSIDLPPEGNQPQHF.

The V and J genes are TRBV19 and TRBJ1-1, with a tentative D call TRBD1 (6 bases). Trimming shortened V by 5 bases and J by 11 bases, and 12 bases separated the two germline ends. The V gene's germline CDR1 is LNHDA and CDR2 SQIVND (reference sequence). This CDR3 comprises 11 residues. In nucleotides, the CDR3 is TGTGCCAGTAGTCAGGGGACGTGGGCTTTCTTT. Its protein product is CASSQGTWAFF.

The chain joins TRBV5-1 to TRBJ2-5, with a tentative D call TRBD2 (6 bases). The germline V gene has CDR1 SGHRS and CDR2 YFSETQ. The CDR3 runs to 15 residues. The V and J ends lost 1 base and 2 bases respectively, with 12 bases between them. Here the CDR3 reads CASSLRGLPQETQYF. In nucleotides, the CDR3 is TGCGCCAGCAGCTTGCGGGGACTTCCTCAAGAGACCCAGTACTTC.

CDR3 sequence: CASSVAGGLVGEQFF. In DNA form, the CDR3 reads TGTGCCAGCAGCGTAGCGGGGGGGCTTGTGGGTGAGCAGTTCTTC. This sequence joins TRBV9 and TRBJ2-1, with 8 bases lining up with TRBD2. V shed 0 bases and J 9 bases; nucleotides not matched to a gene: 8. The CDR3 is 15 amino acids. Germline V gene data show CDR1 as SGDLS and CDR2 as YYNGEE.

This clone was counted once. The chain recombines TRBV5-1 with TRBJ2-7, with 9 bases identical to TRBD1. Germline trimming cut 2 bases from V and 3 bases from J; bases unmatched to any gene: 6. The germline V gene encodes CDR1 SGHRS and CDR2 YFSETQ. The CDR3 totals 15 residues. The CDR3 coding sequence is TGCGCCAGCAGCTTCCGGGACAGGGCGGGCTACGAGCAGTACTTC. Translating gives CASSFRDRAGYEQYF.

About this clone itself: This sample includes further DNA sequences coding for the same CDR3. This chain links TRBV6-2 or TRBV6-3 with TRBJ2-4, with a possible D match to TRBD2 (6 bases). Deletions cut 3 bases from V and 0 bases from J, with 9 bases between. Germline V gives CDR1 MNHEY, CDR2 SVGEGT. The CDR3 totals 15 residues. The CDR3 sequence: CASSYGGTAKNIQYF. The CDR3 nucleotides are TGTGCCAGCAGTTATGGAGGGACAGCCAAAAACATTCAGTACTTC.

On this clone itself: One junction end does not reproduce the germline sequence, and a read error may be involved. V gene TRBV7-9 combines with J gene TRBJ2-7, with 7 bases identical to TRBD1. This CDR3 spans 14 amino acids. Germline V gene lookup returns CDR1 SEHNR and CDR2 FQNEAQ (reference sequence). The CDR3 DNA follows: TGTGCCAGCAGCTTAGGGACAGGCTCCCACGAGCAGTACTTC. It specifies CASSLGTGSHEQYF.

CDR3 bases: TGTGCCAGCAGCTTAGATTGGTTAGCTAGCAATCAGCCCCAGCATTTT. It yields the protein CASSLDWLASNQPQHF. This sequence joins TRBV7-2 and TRBJ1-5; D is undetermined. The CDR3 has 16 residues. The V gene lost 1 base and the J gene lost 0 bases, with 10 bases spanning the gap. CDR1 is SGHTA and CDR2 is FQGNSA in the germline V gene.

As concerns this clone: The junction departs from germline at one end; a sequencing error may be responsible. V and J are TRBV5-4 and TRBJ2-3; 9 bases match TRBD1. Germline CDR1 is SGHNT and CDR2 is YYREEE (reference sequence). This CDR3 has 13 amino acids. Here the CDR3 DNA reads TGTGCCAGCAGCTTGGACGGGACAGGGCCAGACCATTTT. It translates to CASSLDGTGPDHF.

This rearrangement joins TRBV11-2 to TRBJ1-1, with a tentative D call TRBD1 (6 bases). Germline loops: CDR1 SGHAT, CDR2 FQNNGV. The V gene lost 2 bases and the J gene lost 6 bases, with 16 bases spanning the gap. The CDR3 sequence is 15 residues long. The DNA of the CDR3 is TGTGCCAGCAGCTTACGTGGACAGCCAACGGCTGAAGCTTTCTTT. Its protein product is CASSLRGQPTAEAFF.

V is TRBV7-2 and J is TRBJ2-1; 10 bases fit TRBD1. Germline values: CDR1 SGHTA, CDR2 FQGNSA. CDR3 length equals 15 residues. The V segment lost 2 bases and the J segment 7 bases; nucleotides outside the gene matches: 5. DNA of the CDR3: TGTGCCAGCAGCTTAAGGACAGGGGGATGGAATGAGCAGTTCTTC. Translated, it gives CASSLRTGGWNEQFF.

The gene calls are TRBV3-1 (or the pseudogene TRBV3-2) and TRBJ2-1, with 12 positions matching TRBD2. Per the germline V gene, CDR1 is LGHDT and CDR2 is YNNKEL (reference sequence). The V gene end was trimmed by 1 base and the J gene end by 9 bases; junction bases not matched to a gene: 7. The length of the CDR3 is 16 residues. Here the CDR3 reads CASSQGLAGGQVEQFF. The CDR3 bases are TGTGCCAGCAGCCAAGGGCTAGCGGGAGGGCAGGTTGAGCAGTTCTTC.